The present entry profiles one TCR beta chain with its context. In its sample, this clonotype was seen many times. Its cognate antigen has yet to be identified. It has no much larger one-base neighbor in the sample; base qualities were not kept. The record originates from a study of T cells in Graves' hyperthyroidism and ophthalmopathy (dated by TCRdb to about 2019). Study-level background: Peripheral blood samples were taken at initial diagnosis, before any treatment was given. A discovery cohort of 95 to 100 patients, roughly 45 with Graves' ophthalmopathy and approximately 57 with stable Graves' hyperthyroidism, was used to find distinguishing TCR V-J signatures. Prospective prediction of ophthalmopathy was tested in an independent validation cohort of about 19 hyperthyroidism patients and 17 patients who later progressed to ophthalmopathy. The roughly 91 discovery patients were randomly divided into training and test sets at a 7:3 ratio. After sampling, hyperthyroidism patients received methimazole starting at 30 mg daily, and ophthalmopathy patients received high-dose intravenous methylprednisolone. In addition, the study compared T-cell repertoires in thyroid tissue and in blood from over 5 Graves' hyperthyroidism patients. The paper reports TCR Vbeta CDR3 sequencing of over 120 peripheral blood samples: around 41 ophthalmopathy, fewer than 80 hyperthyroidism and some 17 progressor patients.

The TCR beta CDR3 regions were amplified from the RNA transcripts. The first round of RT-PCR for the TCR CDR3 was performed with the HTBI primer set and the Qiagen OneStep RT-PCR kit. The libraries were constructed in a second round of multiplex PCR and then size-selected and purified. Libraries were sequenced paired-end with 100 bp reads on an Illumina HiSeq2000. The authors processed their data as follows. SOAPnuke was used to process the raw data, with reads discarded if the reads contained adapters or uncalled bases, had a mean Phred below 15, or lacked an exact constant-primer or identifier match. COPE v1.2.5 was used to merge the high-quality paired reads, and each unique nucleotide sequence was defined as a clonotype. Clonotypes were aligned to IMGT TRBV, TRBD and TRBJ reference segments using MiTCR v1.1. Only V-J combinations with frequency above 0.0001, covering about 99% of repertoires, were analysed. A TCS score was defined as the ratio between F50 (clonal expansion) and ExV (chaos), using BLOSUM62-based TCRdist between CDR3 peptides within each V-J. Welch's t-statistics and random forest reduced roughly 530 V-J features to 10 to 15, which were used in a naive Bayes classifier (R e1071). TCRdb ran its own pipeline on the public reads, namely fastp trimming at Q25 and MiXCR clone calling, and kept in-frame beta chains. Every CDR3 protein is listed once, alongside the most common genes and DNA of its rows. Here the V and J calls rest on TCRdb's processing, not on the authors' analysis. This sample lists 550,000 to 650,000 distinct CDR3 sequences; 12% to 15% were detected once. Jointly, the top ten make up approximately 15% of the sample.

Results and caveats for the whole study, not just this receptor: During validation, the model predicted progression to ophthalmopathy a median of about 6.5 months ahead of onset, with almost 71% sensitivity and roughly 72% specificity. A 13 V-J signature model separated ophthalmopathy from stable hyperthyroidism, with just over 85% sensitivity and roughly 82% specificity in cross-validation and 80%/75% in testing. Blood samples also contained most of the expanded thyroid clonotypes (frequency above 0.001), which suggests that blood repertoires may reflect thyroid immune responses. Sample size was not statistically predetermined, and blinding of investigators to group allocation was not performed.

A patient counted as having stable Graves' hyperthyroidism if no progression to ophthalmopathy occurred over 18 months of follow-up. Hyperthyroidism patients were newly diagnosed, with disease duration under 2 months, and aged 18 to 65 years. The study excluded patients with uncontrolled infections, other autoimmune diseases, pregnancy or lactation. Diagnoses relied on clinical symptoms, serum thyroxine and TRAb, thyroid ultrasound and orbital computed tomography. PBMCs were separated from roughly 10 ml of fresh peripheral blood using Ficoll-Paque density gradient centrifugation. Total RNA was extracted with Trizol reagent, and quality was checked on an Agilent 2100 Bioanalyzer. The origin of this receptor is a woman in her thirties or forties with Graves' hyperthyroidism. The sequencing input was blood.

The sequence in DNA is TGTGCCAGCAGAGGGGGCGGCGGCACCGGGGAGCTGTTTTTT. It specifies CASRGGGGTGELFF. This chain is built from TRBV27 and TRBJ2-2, with 7 bases matching TRBD1. The germline V and J ends show losses of 6 bases and 4 bases respectively, and no gene match explains 5 bases of the junction. Taken from cysteine to phenylalanine, the CDR3 has 14 residues. CDR3 DNA only is kept here, 42 bases in frame from base 1. CDR1 and CDR2 are drawn from the germline V gene (reference sequence): MNHEY, SMNVEV.